These 32 T cell receptor beta chains were sequenced from one sample in a study of blood T cell repertoires in COVID-19. TCRdb keeps only in-frame clones here, not all; method: immunoSEQ multiplex PCR. The sample shows about 210,000 clones, approximately 78% of them seen only once. The sequenced sample consisted of PBMCs or T cells enriched from blood (not recorded which). The receptor set was obtained from a man aged 40-49 years who had recovered from COVID-19.

This sequence joins TRBV5-4 and TRBJ1-4; D unclear. The CDR3 has 14 amino acids. V lost 4 bases, J lost 0 bases, and 7 bases lay in between. Looked up from germline, CDR1 is SGHNT and CDR2 is YYREEE (reference sequence). The CDR3 spells CASSQQSTNEKLFF. CDR3 nucleotide sequence: TGTGCCAGCAGCCAACAGTCAACTAATGAAAAACTGTTTTTT.

The CDR3: CASSPRGQEAFF. The CDR3 region has the DNA TGTGCCAGCTCACCAAGGGGGCAGGAAGCTTTCTTT. V is TRBV18 and J is TRBJ1-1, with 7 nucleotides matching TRBD1. Germline V gene lookup returns CDR1 KGHSH and CDR2 LQKENI. The CDR3 runs 12 residues. The V segment lost 2 bases and the J segment 8 bases; nucleotides outside the gene matches: 2.

This chain links TRBV18 with TRBJ2-7, with D possibly matching TRBD1 (5 bases). Trimming pared 0 bases from V and 5 bases from J, leaving 11 bases between. This CDR3 has 14 residues. Per the germline V gene, CDR1 is KGHSH and CDR2 is LQKENI. The CDR3 DNA is TGTGCCAGCTCACCACCGTCCAGGGATAACGAGCAGTACTTC. Translated, it gives CASSPPSRDNEQYF.

J is TRBJ1-4 and V is TRBV2; no clear D gene. V was clipped by 10 bases and J by 0 bases, with 12 bases between them. The CDR3 has 14 residues. Germline V gene data show CDR1 as SNHLY and CDR2 as FYNNEI. The CDR3 coding sequence is TGTGCCATCACAGTTCTTGCAACTAATGAAAAACTGTTTTTT. Protein: CAITVLATNEKLFF.

V usage is TRBV11-3 and J usage is TRBJ1-4; TRBD1 aligns across 8 bases. This CDR3 is built from 17 residues. Per germline, CDR1 SGHNT and CDR2 YENEEA. The ends lost 10 bases at V and 4 bases at J; junction bases unmatched: 17. DNA of the CDR3: TGTGCCACCAAGGAGTCGGACAGGGAGTTCCGTAATGAAAAACTGTTTTTT. Amino acid sequence: CATKESDREFRNEKLFF.

This chain joins TRBV11-2 and TRBJ1-1, with a tentative D call TRBD1 (5 bases). CDR1 is SGHAT, CDR2 FQNNGV, per germline. The CDR3 contains 15 residues. Trimming pared 4 bases from V and 4 bases from J, leaving 16 bases between. For the CDR3, the DNA is TGTGCCAGCAGCTCCCGGGGGGGTGAGAGCACTGAAGCTTTCTTT. Its translation is CASSSRGGESTEAFF. Supplemented by reference TRBV11-2 and TRBJ1-1, the full variable domain reads EAGVAQSPRYKIIEKRQSVAFWCNPISGHATLYWYQQILGQGPKLLIQFQNNGVVDDSQLPKDRFSAERLKGVDSTLKIQPAKLEDSAVYLCASSSRGGESTEAFFGQGTRLTVV.

V usage is TRBV2 and J usage is TRBJ2-7; 12 bases map to TRBD1. The CDR3 contains 15 residues. The V and J ends lost 8 bases and 7 bases, in that order; junction bases with no gene match: 12. The germline V gene encodes CDR1 SNHLY and CDR2 FYNNEI. CDR3 residues: CASFVVGDRGLEQYF. The CDR3 DNA sequence: TGTGCCAGCTTTGTCGTGGGGGACAGGGGGCTTGAGCAGTACTTC.

The chain recombines TRBV5-5 with TRBJ1-1; TRBD1 matches 8 bases. Germline CDR1 SGHKS, CDR2 YYEKEE (reference sequence). With 4 bases clipped from V and 6 bases from J, the junction kept 2 bases outside the gene matches. This CDR3 region has 12 residues. The CDR3 spells CASSGQGPEAFF. The CDR3 nucleotides read TGTGCCAGCAGCGGACAGGGCCCTGAAGCTTTCTTT.

This clone turned up a few times. This chain links TRBV6-5 with TRBJ1-6, with D tentatively TRBD1 (6 bases). Per germline, CDR1 MNHEY and CDR2 SVGAGI. Trimming removed 4 bases from V and 8 bases from J, with 12 bases in between. The CDR3 length is 14 residues. The CDR3 spells CASSFGRGHSPLHF. The CDR3 DNA is TGTGCCAGCAGTTTCGGCAGGGGCCATTCACCCCTCCACTTT.

This chain links TRBV5-1 with TRBJ1-2; D perhaps matches TRBD1 (6 bases). Germline CDR1 reads SGHRS; CDR2 reads YFSETQ. Trimming pared 4 bases from V and 2 bases from J, leaving 18 bases between. The CDR3 totals 16 residues. Written as DNA, the CDR3 is TGCGCCAGCAGCCTGGATGTTATGCAGGGGAACTATGGCTACACCTTC. Translated, it gives CASSLDVMQGNYGYTF. The full variable domain, with the rest looked up from reference TRBV5-1 and TRBJ1-2, is KAGVTQTPRYLIKTRGQQVTLSCSPISGHRSVSWYQQTPGQGLQFLFEYFSETQRNKGNFPGRFSGRQFSNSRSEMNVSTLELGDSALYLCASSLDVMQGNYGYTFGSGTRLTVV.

This clone was seen more than once but under ten times. CDR3 protein: CASSQQQISGNTIYF. CDR3 coding DNA: TGTGCCAGCAGCCAACAACAAATCTCTGGAAACACCATATATTTT. The genes are TRBV3-1 (or the pseudogene TRBV3-2) and TRBJ1-3; unclear D gene. Per the germline V gene, CDR1 is LGHDT and CDR2 is YNNKEL (reference sequence). The CDR3 totals 15 residues. V lost 2 bases and J 0 bases, leaving 8 bases between the germline ends.

V is TRBV9 and J is TRBJ2-7; 9 nucleotides match TRBD1. The length of the CDR3 is 16 residues. After removal of 4 bases from V and 2 bases from J, the junction contained 10 bases not matched to a gene. Germline CDR1 is SGDLS and CDR2 is YYNGEE. The CDR3 DNA is TGTGCCAGCAGCCTAATACCGACAGGGGGTCCCTACGAGCAGTACTTC. It yields the protein CASSLIPTGGPYEQYF.

The chain is built from TRBV7-8 and TRBJ2-1; 7 bases fit TRBD2. This CDR3 has 14 residues. The germline V gene has CDR1 SGHVS and CDR2 FQNEAQ. V shed 2 bases and J 10 bases; nucleotides not matched to a gene: 8. CDR3 DNA: TGTGCCAGCAGCTTAATTGGGCAGGGACTAGAGCAGTTCTTC. It is translated as CASSLIGQGLEQFF.

The chain employs TRBV7-3 and TRBJ2-1; tentative D call: TRBD1 (5 bases). The CDR3 loop spans 13 amino acids. Looked up from germline, CDR1 is SGHTA and CDR2 is FQGTGA. V gave up 4 bases and J gave up 7 bases, with 11 bases separating them. Here the CDR3 reads CASSSKDKNEQFF. The DNA for the CDR3 is TGTGCCAGCAGCTCCAAGGACAAAAATGAGCAGTTCTTC.

The V gene is TRBV28, the J gene TRBJ2-1; 9 nucleotides match TRBD2. Per germline, CDR1 MDHEN and CDR2 SYDVKM. This CDR3 contains 16 residues. V shed 7 bases, J shed 1 base, and the junction held 8 bases outside the gene matches. This CDR3 is CASIISGSRSYNEQFF. Here the CDR3 DNA reads TGTGCCAGCATCATTAGCGGGAGTCGTTCCTACAATGAGCAGTTCTTC.

Only a few counts were recorded for this clone. The V and J genes are TRBV10-2 and TRBJ1-1, with 10 bases aligning to TRBD1. The CDR3 covers 17 residues. After removal of 4 bases from V and 1 base from J, the junction contained 9 bases not matched to a gene. Germline V gene lookup returns CDR1 WSHSY and CDR2 SAAADI. CDR3 amino acids: CASSGRDRGIANTEAFF. The CDR3 bases are TGCGCCAGCAGTGGGCGGGACAGGGGAATAGCGAACACTGAAGCTTTCTTT.

The V and J genes are TRBV10-3 and TRBJ1-2, with no clear D. Germline V CDR1 and CDR2: ENHRY, SYGVKD. This CDR3 spans 16 amino acids. V lost 0 bases, J lost 8 bases, and 19 bases lay in between. CDR3 in amino acids: CAISESNRGQNQGYTF. CDR3 in DNA: TGTGCCATCAGTGAGTCGAATAGAGGGCAGAATCAGGGCTACACCTTC.

V is TRBV7-9 and J is TRBJ2-7; weak D call: TRBD1 (6 bases). The CDR3 is made up of 16 amino acids. With 5 bases removed from V and 1 base from J, the gap between germline ends came to 18 bases. Germline-derived CDR1 and CDR2 are SEHNR and FQNEAQ (reference sequence). The CDR3 reads CASSNDLQGWSYEQYF. The CDR3 bases are TGTGCCAGCAGCAATGACCTACAGGGCTGGTCCTACGAGCAGTACTTC.

CDR3 nucleotides: TGTGCCAGCAGCCCCTGGGACAGGGGTTACGAGCAGTACTTC. Its translation: CASSPWDRGYEQYF. This chain links TRBV5-8 with TRBJ2-7; 10 bases agree with TRBD1. The CDR3 runs to 14 residues. After removal of 4 bases from V and 4 bases from J, the junction contained 5 bases not matched to a gene. Germline CDR1 and CDR2: SGHTS and YDEGEE.

The rearrangement links TRBV5-1 to TRBJ1-4; 8 nucleotides align to TRBD1. The CDR3 is 15 residues long. The V gene end was trimmed by 0 bases and the J gene end by 7 bases; junction bases not matched to a gene: 5. Per the germline V gene, CDR1 is SGHRS and CDR2 is YFSETQ. The CDR3 loop reads CASSLAGRGLEKLFF. The CDR3 DNA reads TGCGCCAGCAGCTTGGCGGGCAGGGGGCTTGAAAAACTGTTTTTT.

The chain combines TRBV25-1 with TRBJ2-3; tentative D call: TRBD2 (5 bases). Per germline, CDR1 MGHDK and CDR2 SYGVNS. This CDR3 contains 15 residues. V was clipped by 2 bases and J by 2 bases, with 11 bases between them. In DNA form, the CDR3 reads TGTGCCAGCAGTGAAGGTAGCGCCATCACAGATACGCAGTATTTT. It codes for CASSEGSAITDTQYF.

The rearrangement uses TRBV28 and TRBJ2-5; TRBD2 might be the D (7 bases). Germline loops: CDR1 MDHEN, CDR2 SYDVKM. V lost 2 bases to trimming and J lost 4 bases, with 11 bases between them. This CDR3 is built from 14 residues. The CDR3 sequence: CASSLGGAAETQYF. The CDR3 nucleotides read TGTGCCAGCAGTTTAGGGGGGGCCGCAGAGACCCAGTACTTC.

This chain uses TRBV27 with TRBJ1-6; tentative D call: TRBD1 (5 bases). The CDR3 runs 17 residues. V shed 4 bases and J shed 8 bases, with 21 bases lying between them. Germline V lookup: CDR1 MNHEY, CDR2 SMNVEV (reference sequence). The CDR3 loop reads CASSSSYRSWDDSPLHF. For the CDR3, the DNA is TGTGCCAGCAGTTCGTCGTACAGGAGTTGGGATGATTCACCCCTCCACTTT.

The rearrangement uses TRBV3-1 (or the pseudogene TRBV3-2) and TRBJ1-6; D is perhaps TRBD1 (5 bases). The CDR3 consists of 15 residues. Germline assignment: CDR1 LGHDT and CDR2 YNNKEL (reference sequence). V lost 3 bases and J lost 9, with 15 bases in between. The DNA for the CDR3 is TGTGCCAGCAGCCACAAGGGGCAGGGTAGTTCACCCCTCCACTTT. Translation: CASSHKGQGSSPLHF.

The chain combines TRBV5-1 with TRBJ2-5; TRBD1 matches 8 bases. This CDR3 has 16 amino acids. Germline V CDR1 and CDR2: SGHRS, YFSETQ. After removal of 0 bases from V and 5 bases from J, the junction contained 9 bases not matched to a gene. In DNA, the CDR3 is TGCGCCAGCAGCTTGGCTAACTCAGGGGGCGCGGAGACCCAGTACTTC. It yields the protein CASSLANSGGAETQYF.

The chain employs TRBV5-1 and TRBJ1-2; no reliable D call. The CDR3 is 14 amino acids. Deletions cut 3 bases from V and 0 bases from J, with 9 bases between. CDR1 and CDR2 (germline): SGHRS, YFSETQ. CDR3 region: CASSSQQANYGYTF. In DNA, the CDR3 is TGCGCCAGCAGCTCACAGCAAGCTAACTATGGCTACACCTTC.

The V and J genes are TRBV11-2 and TRBJ2-7; TRBD2 agrees at 7 bases. The CDR3 is 13 residues long. The V segment lost 3 bases and the J segment 4 bases; nucleotides outside the gene matches: 3. The germline CDR1 and CDR2 sequences are SGHAT and FQNNGV. The CDR3 loop is CASSFGAGYEQYF. The CDR3 coding sequence is TGTGCCAGCAGCTTCGGAGCGGGGTACGAGCAGTACTTC.

The gene calls are TRBV24-1 and TRBJ2-1; 15 nucleotides line up with TRBD2. Germline V gene lookup returns CDR1 KGHDR and CDR2 SFDVKD. The junction had 13 bases not matched to a gene; V was cut back by 3 bases and J by 8 bases. The CDR3 extends over 19 amino acids. CDR3 region: CATSDVPGLAGGLADEQFF. The CDR3 nucleotides read TGTGCCACCAGTGATGTACCGGGACTAGCGGGAGGATTGGCGGATGAGCAGTTCTTC.

This clone was seen once. The chain combines TRBV5-1 with TRBJ2-3; TRBD2 matches 10 bases. The V segment lost 4 bases and the J segment 4 bases; nucleotides outside the gene matches: 6. The CDR3 has 15 amino acids. Germline V gene lookup returns CDR1 SGHRS and CDR2 YFSETQ. The CDR3 nucleotides read TGCGCCAGCAGCCTCTGGACTAGCGGCGCAGATACGCAGTATTTT. Protein product: CASSLWTSGADTQYF. The full variable domain, with the rest looked up from reference TRBV5-1 and TRBJ2-3, is KAGVTQTPRYLIKTRGQQVTLSCSPISGHRSVSWYQQTPGQGLQFLFEYFSETQRNKGNFPGRFSGRQFSNSRSEMNVSTLELGDSALYLCASSLWTSGADTQYFGPGTRLTVL.

The table lists this clone with a few counts. CDR3 coding DNA: TGTGCCAGTAGTATAGACCCAACAGGGAAGAGGGGCTACACCTTC. Amino acid sequence: CASSIDPTGKRGYTF. The gene calls are TRBV19 and TRBJ1-2, with D tentatively TRBD1 (6 bases). From germline, CDR1 is LNHDA and CDR2 SQIVND (reference sequence). The CDR3 runs 15 residues. V shed 0 bases and J shed 8 bases, with 16 bases lying between them.

This clone was seen a few times. J is TRBJ2-5 and V is TRBV2; 10 bases line up with TRBD2. The V and J ends lost 8 bases and 4 bases, in that order; junction bases with no gene match: 10. The CDR3 length is 15 residues. From germline, CDR1 is SNHLY and CDR2 FYNNEI. CDR3 DNA: TGTGCCAGCGCCGAGTCACTAGCGGGGTTAGAGACCCAGTACTTC. It specifies CASAESLAGLETQYF.

The rearrangement links TRBV30 to TRBJ1-1; D unresolved. This CDR3 is 13 amino acids long. Germline V CDR1 and CDR2: GTSNPN, SVGIG (reference sequence). The germline V and J ends were trimmed by 0 bases and 0 bases, with 5 bases remaining between them. The CDR3 DNA reads as TGTGCCTGGAGTGTACTCATGAACACTGAAGCTTTCTTT. This gives the protein CAWSVLMNTEAFF.